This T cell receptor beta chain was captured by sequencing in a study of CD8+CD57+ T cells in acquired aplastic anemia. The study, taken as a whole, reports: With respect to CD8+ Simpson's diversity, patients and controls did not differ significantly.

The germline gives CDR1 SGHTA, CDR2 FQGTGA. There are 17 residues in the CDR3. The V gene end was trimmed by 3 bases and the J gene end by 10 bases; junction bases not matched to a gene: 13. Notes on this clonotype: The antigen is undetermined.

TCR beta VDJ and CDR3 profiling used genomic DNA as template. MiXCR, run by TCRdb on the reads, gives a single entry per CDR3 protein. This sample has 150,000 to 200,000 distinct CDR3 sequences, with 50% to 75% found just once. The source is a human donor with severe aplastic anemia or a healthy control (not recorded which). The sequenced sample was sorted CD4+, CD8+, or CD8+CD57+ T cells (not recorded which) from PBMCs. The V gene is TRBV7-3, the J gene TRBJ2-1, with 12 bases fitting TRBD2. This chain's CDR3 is CASSLPRATSGSREQFF. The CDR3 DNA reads TGTGCCAGCAGCTTGCCGAGGGCGACTAGCGGGAGCCGCGAGCAGTTCTTC.